This T cell receptor (beta chain) was captured by sequencing in a study of beta chain features in type 1 diabetes. Since all of the isolated RNA was reverse transcribed, expressed TCRB transcripts were what got sequenced. Data came from immunoSEQ multiplex PCR; TCRdb stores just in-frame clones and leaves some out. The sample has 400,000 or so clones, over 8.5% seen once; the top ten hold about 0.6%. Sorting that relied on CD45RO/CCR7/CD25/CD127/CD95/CD27 yielded CD4+ naive, central memory, regulatory and stem cell-like memory cells. About this clone: What it recognizes is unknown.

The V gene's germline CDR1 is SGHAT and CDR2 FQNNGV. The CDR3 has 18 residues. Trimming removed 0 bases from V and 4 bases from J, with 20 bases in between. Overall study results and limits: There was a moderate but significant shortening of TCRB CDR3s in all four CD4+ subsets of Type 1 diabetes patients.

The TCR was taken from a man aged 25 to 45 with type 1 diabetes. The chain combines TRBV11-2 with TRBJ2-3; a weak D match, TRBD2 (6 bases). The specimen sequenced was central memory CD4+ T cells from blood. The DNA of the CDR3 is TGTGCCAGCAGCTTAGAGCAGGGAGGCAGCGTGAGCCCAGATACGCAGTATTTT. Protein sequence: CASSLEQGGSVSPDTQYF.